This record concerns one T cell receptor beta chain sequence. This specimen belongs to a study of blood T cell repertoires in COVID-19. The V gene end was trimmed by 5 bases and the J gene end by 1 base; junction bases not matched to a gene: 6. Germline-derived CDR1 and CDR2 are SGHNT and YYREEE (reference sequence). The CDR3 runs to 15 residues. TCRdb keeps only in-frame clones here, not all; method: immunoSEQ multiplex PCR. This sample has fewer than 200,000 clones, with around 86% found just once. The specimen was peripheral blood. The chain has TRBV5-4 and TRBJ2-5; 9 positions match TRBD1. The receptor was isolated from a man aged 45 to 65 with active or convalescent COVID-19. CDR3 region: CASSLTGGPQETQYF. CDR3 DNA: TGTGCCAGCAGTCTCACAGGGGGCCCCCAAGAGACCCAGTACTTC.